Presented here are 22 T cell receptor beta chains from one specimen sequenced in a study of CD8 T cells in Susac syndrome. Reverse transcription of about 0.5 to 1 ug RNA was carried out with random hexamers. MiXCR, applied by TCRdb to the immunoSEQ multiplex PCR reads, yields one record per CDR3 protein. The sample contains about 400,000 distinct CDR3 sequences, approximately 89% of which appear only once. Sequences were obtained from CD8+ T cells from PBMCs. All receptors come from a human donor with multiple sclerosis.

The chain combines TRBV6-1 with TRBJ2-1; D gene uncertain. This CDR3 spans 13 amino acids. Germline V CDR1 and CDR2: MNHNS, SASEGT. Trimming pared 5 bases from V and 8 bases from J, leaving 13 bases between. For the CDR3, the DNA is TGTGCCAGCAGTTCCTTAGGCGCCCATGAGCAGTTCTTC. Protein product: CASSSLGAHEQFF.

The V gene is TRBV2, the J gene TRBJ2-1, with D perhaps assigned TRBD1 or TRBD2 (6 bases each). The CDR3 contains 16 residues. The germline V gene has CDR1 SNHLY and CDR2 FYNNEI. Trimming removed 7 bases at V and 0 bases at J, with 16 bases between. The CDR3 region is CASTLLGGSSYNEQFF. In DNA form, the CDR3 reads TGTGCCAGCACCTTACTAGGGGGGAGCTCCTACAATGAGCAGTTCTTC.

This chain's CDR3 is CASSMGTVSAFF. The CDR3, as DNA: TGTGCCAGTAGTATGGGGACAGTTTCGGCTTTCTTT. The chain employs TRBV19 and TRBJ1-1; 7 nucleotides match TRBD1. CDR3 length: 12 residues. V shed 3 bases and J 11 bases; nucleotides not matched to a gene: 6. Germline values: CDR1 LNHDA, CDR2 SQIVND (reference sequence).

The gene calls are TRBV21-1 and TRBJ2-7; the table's D call of TRBD2 was not tested on the DNA. TRBV21-1 is classified as a pseudogene. The CDR3 is made up of 15 amino acids. CDR3 sequence reads: CASISRLAEAYEQYF. In DNA form, the CDR3 reads TGTGCCAGCATCTCTAGACTAGCGGAAGCCTACGAGCAGTACTTC.

The chain couples TRBV7-9 to TRBJ2-2; TRBD1 might be the D (6 bases). The CDR3 is made up of 13 amino acids. Germline values: CDR1 SEHNR, CDR2 FQNEAQ (reference sequence). V lost 1 base and J lost 7, with 7 bases in between. CDR3 bases: TGTGCCAGCAGCTTAGAGGGGGACGGGGAGCTGTTTTTT. This encodes CASSLEGDGELFF.

V gene TRBV6-1 combines with J gene TRBJ2-2; TRBD1 agrees at 7 bases. CDR1 and CDR2 (germline): MNHNS, SASEGT. CDR3 length equals 15 residues. The V and J ends lost 4 bases and 4 bases, in that order; junction bases with no gene match: 6. The CDR3 reads CASSGPGQFTGELFF. The CDR3 region has the DNA TGTGCCAGCAGTGGTCCGGGACAGTTCACCGGGGAGCTGTTTTTT.

V usage is TRBV10-3 and J usage is TRBJ2-2; 7 bases are a match to TRBD1. V was pared by 2 bases and J by 4 bases, with 7 bases of the junction left unmatched. CDR3 length equals 16 residues. Germline V CDR1 and CDR2: ENHRY, SYGVKD. CDR3 sequence (DNA): TGTGCCATCAGTGAGCCAGACAGGGCCAGCACCGGGGAGCTGTTTTTT. Protein product: CAISEPDRASTGELFF.

This chain's CDR3 is CASTLSGGADEQFF. The CDR3 DNA reads as TGTGCCAGCACCCTTAGCGGGGGGGCAGATGAGCAGTTCTTC. The chain employs TRBV6-1 and TRBJ2-1; 11 nucleotides line up with TRBD2. Germline assignment: CDR1 MNHNS and CDR2 SASEGT. The CDR3 is 14 amino acids. V gave up 7 bases and J gave up 8 bases; unmatched junction bases: 7.

CDR3 region: CASSQDLGEQFF. CDR3 DNA: TGCGCCAGCAGCCAAGATCTAGGGGAGCAGTTCTTC. This chain uses TRBV4-1 with TRBJ2-1, with D unresolved. Germline assignment: CDR1 MGHRA and CDR2 YSYEKL. Trimming left V 0 bases short and J 10 bases short, with 7 bases between. This CDR3 contains 12 residues.

The chain employs TRBV6-5 and TRBJ2-7; D unresolved. This CDR3 spans 14 amino acids. Trimming pared 2 bases from V and 7 bases from J, leaving 15 bases between. The germline gives CDR1 MNHEY, CDR2 SVGAGI. CDR3 residues: CASSYLDTLWEQYF. The CDR3 nucleotides are TGTGCCAGCAGTTACCTAGACACCCTGTGGGAGCAGTACTTC.

The chain couples TRBV4-1 to TRBJ2-6; D may be TRBD1 (6 bases). V lost 1 base and J 2 bases, leaving 15 bases between the germline ends. The germline CDR1 and CDR2 sequences are MGHRA and YSYEKL. The CDR3 sequence is 18 residues long. CDR3 nucleotides: TGCGCCAGCAGCCAAGTAGGGTCAGGGGAAACTGGGGCCAACGTCCTGACTTTC. This gives the protein CASSQVGSGETGANVLTF.

V gene TRBV24-1 combines with J gene TRBJ1-1; D remains unclear. The CDR3 totals 13 residues. CDR1 is KGHDR, CDR2 SFDVKD, per germline. With 2 bases removed from V and 1 base from J, the gap between germline ends came to 4 bases. CDR3 nucleotide sequence: TGTGCCACCAGTGATTCGGGGAACACTGAAGCTTTCTTT. Its translation is CATSDSGNTEAFF.

The V gene is TRBV19, the J gene TRBJ2-7, with D possibly TRBD1 on 6 matching bases. This CDR3 is 13 amino acids long. The ends were cut back, 3 bases at V and 3 bases at J, with 9 bases in the middle. Germline CDR1 and CDR2: LNHDA and SQIVND (reference sequence). The CDR3 nucleotides read TGTGCCAGTAGTATTCGGACAGACTACGAGCAGTACTTC. Its protein is CASSIRTDYEQYF.

The V gene is TRBV7-9, the J gene TRBJ1-2; weak D call: TRBD1 (5 bases). The germline CDR1 and CDR2 sequences are SEHNR and FQNEAQ (reference sequence). The V end was cut by 5 bases, the J end by 0 bases, with 22 bases between. The CDR3 is 18 amino acids. The DNA of the CDR3 is TGTGCCAGCAGCCTACCCCCCACAGGTTCGAAAGCTAACTATGGCTACACCTTC. Translation gives CASSLPPTGSKANYGYTF.

This clonotype was found once. V and J are TRBV20-1 and TRBJ1-1, with 8 bases matching TRBD1. Germline assignment: CDR1 DFQATT and CDR2 SNEGSKA (reference sequence). This CDR3 is built from 13 residues. V shed 6 bases and J 0 bases; nucleotides not matched to a gene: 3. The DNA for the CDR3 is TGCAGTGCCTCGGACAGGGTGAACACTGAAGCTTTCTTT. It translates to CSASDRVNTEAFF.

This chain uses TRBV20-1 with TRBJ2-5, with 8 bases aligning to TRBD2. The junction had 7 bases not matched to a gene; V was cut back by 3 bases and J by 7 bases. This CDR3 contains 13 residues. CDR1 and CDR2 (germline): DFQATT, SNEGSKA (reference sequence). The CDR3 reads CSASGRAMVTQYF. CDR3 nucleotides: TGCAGTGCTAGCGGGAGGGCCATGGTGACCCAGTACTTC.

This clonotype was found once. The rearrangement links TRBV27 to TRBJ2-2, with D perhaps TRBD2 (6 bases). V gave up 3 bases and J gave up 5 bases, with 13 bases separating them. CDR3 length: 15 residues. Germline assignment: CDR1 MNHEY and CDR2 SMNVEV (reference sequence). The CDR3 DNA reads TGTGCCAGCAGTTTGACGGGCGGAGGGACCGGGGAGCTGTTTTTT. The encoded protein is CASSLTGGGTGELFF.

This sequence joins TRBV30 and TRBJ1-2; D unclear. Germline CDR1 and CDR2: GTSNPN and SVGIG (reference sequence). V lost 1 base to trimming and J lost 6 bases, with 15 bases between them. This CDR3 has 14 residues. The CDR3 loop is CAWSEGRTLDGYTF. For the CDR3, the DNA is TGTGCCTGGAGTGAAGGACGAACTCTGGATGGCTACACCTTC.

This clonotype was counted a single time. This chain uses TRBV3-1 with TRBJ1-1, with no clear D. The V end was cut by 0 bases, the J end by 1 base, with 12 bases between. CDR1 is LGHDT, CDR2 YNNKEL, per germline (reference sequence). The CDR3 extends over 16 amino acids. CDR3 loop: CASSQEWGWGNTEAFF. The CDR3 bases are TGTGCCAGCAGCCAAGAGTGGGGTTGGGGGAACACTGAAGCTTTCTTT.

This chain joins TRBV30 and TRBJ2-6; D is perhaps TRBD1 (5 bases). This CDR3 contains 14 residues. Germline CDR1 and CDR2: GTSNPN and SVGIG (reference sequence). V gave up 3 bases and J gave up 6 bases, with 12 bases separating them. The CDR3 region is CAWSSRVVANVLTF. The CDR3 DNA follows: TGTGCCTGGAGCTCCAGGGTTGTGGCCAACGTCCTGACTTTC.

The chain carries TRBV5-1 and TRBJ2-6; D might be TRBD1 (6 bases). V lost 6 bases and J lost 0, with 19 bases in between. CDR1 and CDR2 from the germline V gene are SGHRS and YFSETQ. This CDR3 spans 18 amino acids. The CDR3 sequence is CASITGTPNYSGANVLTF. CDR3 coding DNA: TGCGCCAGCATTACCGGGACACCGAATTACTCTGGGGCCAACGTCCTGACTTTC.

The chain combines TRBV30 with TRBJ2-6; D is uncertain. Trimming stripped 5 bases from V and 4 bases from J, with 9 bases between. Germline V CDR1 and CDR2: GTSNPN, SVGIG (reference sequence). This CDR3 is 13 amino acids long. Here the CDR3 DNA reads TGTGCCTGGGACCTCGGCGGGGCCAACGTCCTGACTTTC. Its protein is CAWDLGGANVLTF. The full variable domain, with the rest looked up from reference TRBV30 and TRBJ2-6, is SQTIHQWPATLVQPVGSPLSLECTVEGTSNPNLYWYRQAAGRGLQLLFYSVGIGQISSEVPQNLSASRPQDRQFILSSKKLLLSDSGFYLCAWDLGGANVLTFGAGSRLTVL.